This is a list of T cell receptor beta chains from one sample in a study of technical replicates of blood from a few donors. Libraries were prepared by immunoSEQ multiplex PCR; TCRdb keeps only in-frame clonotypes and omits some of them. The sample shows 70,000 to 75,000 clones, 95% of them seen only once. Source material: T cells isolated from PBMCs. Receptors originate from a human donor in good health. Both conserved end residues are part of each CDR3. The D gene is left open where the match is weak. Part of the rows lack a size; the others show once, few, many or a class for expanded clones.

cdr3_nt cdr3_aa d_call clone_size j_call v_call
TGTGCCAGCTCACTCATAGCGGGGAACTCCTACAATGAGCAGTTCTTC CASSLIAGNSYNEQFF TRBD2 . TRBJ2-1 TRBV18
TGCAGCGCTTCGACTAGCGGAGGCACAGATACGCAGTATTTT CSASTSGGTDTQYF TRBD2 . TRBJ2-3 TRBV29-1
TGTGCCAGCAGCCTCCAGGCGGGACAGCAGTACTTC CASSLQAGQQYF . . TRBJ2-7 TRBV5-6
TGTGCCAGCAGTTTCCGGGACATTTATTCACCCCTCCACTTT CASSFRDIYSPLHF . once TRBJ1-6 TRBV27
TGCGCCAGCAGGCGGAGCACAGATACGCAGTATTTT CASRRSTDTQYF . . TRBJ2-3 TRBV5-1
TGTGCCAGCAGTGCAGTGAACACTGAAGCTTTCTTT CASSAVNTEAFF . . TRBJ1-1 TRBV28
TGTGCCAGCAGGGAGACAGGGAAAAGGCAGTACTTC CASRETGKRQYF TRBD1 . TRBJ2-5 TRBV2
TGTGCCAGCACTCACAGGGAAGGGGAGACCCAGTACTTC CASTHREGETQYF . . TRBJ2-5 TRBV2
TGTGCCAGCAGCTTAAAGGGGGCCCTGCCTAAGAGTTCCTCCTACGAGCAGTACTTC CASSLKGALPKSSSYEQYF TRBD1 . TRBJ2-7 TRBV7-8
TGTGCCAGCAGGGACGGAGGCTCTGGGGCCAACGTCCTGACTTTC CASRDGGSGANVLTF . . TRBJ2-6 TRBV6-1
TGTGCCAGCAGCCCCCGCCCGATAGAGAGCCAAGAGACCCAGTACTTC CASSPRPIESQETQYF . . TRBJ2-5 TRBV9
TGTGCCAGCAGAGCGGGACTAGCGGACTACGAGCAGTACTTC CASRAGLADYEQYF TRBD2 . TRBJ2-7 TRBV6-5
TGTGCCAGCAGTGGCGAGAGGGAAAGCTCCTACGAGCAGTACTTC CASSGERESSYEQYF . . TRBJ2-7 TRBV5-4
TGCGCCAGCAGCCGAGGACTAGCGGGGAACTATAATCAACTTTTT CASSRGLAGNYNQLF TRBD2 once TRBJ2-3 TRBV4-1
TGTGCCAGCGCCAAAGGGGCTAGCGCTAGCACAGATACGCAGTATTTT CASAKGASASTDTQYF . . TRBJ2-3 TRBV2
TGTGCCATCAGTGAGGGACTAGTCGTTGACGAGCAGTACTTC CAISEGLVVDEQYF TRBD2 . TRBJ2-7 TRBV10-3
TGTGCTAGCAGCTTAGAGCCCCCGCAGGGTATCGGGGAGCTGTTTTTT CASSLEPPQGIGELFF . . TRBJ2-2 TRBV7-7
TGTGCCAGCAGTGTGTGGGGGGGTAGGGAGACCCAGTACTTC CASSVWGGRETQYF TRBD2 once TRBJ2-5 TRBV6-1